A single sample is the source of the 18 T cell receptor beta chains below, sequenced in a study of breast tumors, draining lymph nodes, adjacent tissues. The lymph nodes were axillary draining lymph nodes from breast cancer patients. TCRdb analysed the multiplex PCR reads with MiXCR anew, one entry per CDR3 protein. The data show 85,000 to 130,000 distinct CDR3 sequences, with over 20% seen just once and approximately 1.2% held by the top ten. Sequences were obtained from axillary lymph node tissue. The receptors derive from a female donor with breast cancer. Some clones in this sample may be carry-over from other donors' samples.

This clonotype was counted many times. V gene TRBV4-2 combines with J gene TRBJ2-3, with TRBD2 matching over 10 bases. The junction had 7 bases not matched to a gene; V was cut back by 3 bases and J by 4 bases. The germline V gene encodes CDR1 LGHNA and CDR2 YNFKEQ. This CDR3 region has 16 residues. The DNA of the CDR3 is TGTGCCAGCAGCCAGGTAAAGCGGGGGGGCCCAGATACGCAGTATTTT. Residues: CASSQVKRGGPDTQYF.

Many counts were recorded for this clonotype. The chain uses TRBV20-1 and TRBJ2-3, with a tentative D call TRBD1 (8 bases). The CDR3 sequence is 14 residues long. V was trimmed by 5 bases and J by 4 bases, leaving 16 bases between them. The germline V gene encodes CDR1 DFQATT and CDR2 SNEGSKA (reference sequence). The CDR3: CSAWTGRAADTQYF. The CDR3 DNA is TGCAGTGCTTGGACAGGGAGGGCGGCAGATACGCAGTATTTT.

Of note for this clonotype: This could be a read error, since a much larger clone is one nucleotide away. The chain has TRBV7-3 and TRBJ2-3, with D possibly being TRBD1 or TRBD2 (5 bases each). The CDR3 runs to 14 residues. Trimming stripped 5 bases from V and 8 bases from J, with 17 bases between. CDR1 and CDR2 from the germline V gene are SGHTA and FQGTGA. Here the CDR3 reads CASSASPGQGTQYF. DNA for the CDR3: TGTGCCAGCAGCGCCTCCCCGGGGCAGGGTACGCAGTATTTT.

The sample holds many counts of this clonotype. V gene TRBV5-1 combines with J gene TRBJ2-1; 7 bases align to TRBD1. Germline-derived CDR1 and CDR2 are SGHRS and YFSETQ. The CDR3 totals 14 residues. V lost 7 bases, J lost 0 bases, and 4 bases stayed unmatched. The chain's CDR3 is CASQRDSSYNEQFF. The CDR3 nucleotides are TGCGCCAGCCAAAGGGACAGCTCCTACAATGAGCAGTTCTTC.

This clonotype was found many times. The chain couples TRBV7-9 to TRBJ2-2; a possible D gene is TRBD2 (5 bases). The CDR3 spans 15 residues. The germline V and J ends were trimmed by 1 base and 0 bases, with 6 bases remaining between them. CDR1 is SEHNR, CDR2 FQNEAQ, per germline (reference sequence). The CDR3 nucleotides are TGTGCCAGCAGCTTAGTAGCGACGAACACCGGGGAGCTGTTTTTT. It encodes CASSLVATNTGELFF.

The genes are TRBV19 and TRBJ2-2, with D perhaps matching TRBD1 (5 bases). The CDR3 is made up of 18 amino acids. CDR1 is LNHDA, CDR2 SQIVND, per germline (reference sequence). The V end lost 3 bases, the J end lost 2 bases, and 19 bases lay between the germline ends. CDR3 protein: CASSMTAIRSSNTGELFF. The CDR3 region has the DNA TGTGCCAGTAGTATGACAGCGATTCGTAGTTCTAACACCGGGGAGCTGTTTTTT.

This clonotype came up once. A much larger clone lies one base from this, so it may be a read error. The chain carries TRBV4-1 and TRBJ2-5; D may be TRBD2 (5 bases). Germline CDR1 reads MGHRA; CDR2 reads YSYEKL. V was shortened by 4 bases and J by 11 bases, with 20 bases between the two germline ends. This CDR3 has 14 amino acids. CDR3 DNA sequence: TGCGCCAGCAGCCTCGGGTGGACTGGCGGCGATCAGTACTTC. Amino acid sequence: CASSLGWTGGDQYF.

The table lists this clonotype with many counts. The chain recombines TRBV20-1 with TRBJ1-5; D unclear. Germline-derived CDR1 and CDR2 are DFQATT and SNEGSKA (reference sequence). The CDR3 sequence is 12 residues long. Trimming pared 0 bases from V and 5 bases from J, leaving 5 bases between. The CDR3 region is CSAREFYQPQHF. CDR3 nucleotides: TGCAGTGCTAGAGAATTCTATCAGCCCCAGCATTTT.

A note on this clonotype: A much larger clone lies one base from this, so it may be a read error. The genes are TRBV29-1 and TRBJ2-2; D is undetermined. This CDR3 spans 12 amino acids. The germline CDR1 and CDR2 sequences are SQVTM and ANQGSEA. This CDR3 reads CGVGKNTGELFF. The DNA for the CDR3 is TGCGGCGTTGGCAAGAACACCGGGGAGCTGTTTTTT.

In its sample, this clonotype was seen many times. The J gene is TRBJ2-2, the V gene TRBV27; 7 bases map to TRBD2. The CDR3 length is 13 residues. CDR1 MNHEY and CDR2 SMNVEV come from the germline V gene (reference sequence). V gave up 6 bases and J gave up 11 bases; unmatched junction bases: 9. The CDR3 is CASSTNGGRELFF. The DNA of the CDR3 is TGTGCCAGCAGCACAAATGGCGGGAGAGAGCTGTTTTTT.

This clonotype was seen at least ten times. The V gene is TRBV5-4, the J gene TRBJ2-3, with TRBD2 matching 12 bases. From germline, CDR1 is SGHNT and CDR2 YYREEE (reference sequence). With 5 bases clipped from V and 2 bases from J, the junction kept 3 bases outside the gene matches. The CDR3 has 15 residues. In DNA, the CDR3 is TGTGCCAGCAGGCGACTAGCGGGGGACACAGATACGCAGTATTTT. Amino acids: CASRRLAGDTDTQYF.

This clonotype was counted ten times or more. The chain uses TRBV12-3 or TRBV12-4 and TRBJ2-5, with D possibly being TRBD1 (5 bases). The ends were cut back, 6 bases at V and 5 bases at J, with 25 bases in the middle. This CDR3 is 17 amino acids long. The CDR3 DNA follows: TGTGCCAGCAGGGTATTCCATGGAGACAGACTGTTCGAGACCCAGTACTTC. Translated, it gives CASRVFHGDRLFETQYF.

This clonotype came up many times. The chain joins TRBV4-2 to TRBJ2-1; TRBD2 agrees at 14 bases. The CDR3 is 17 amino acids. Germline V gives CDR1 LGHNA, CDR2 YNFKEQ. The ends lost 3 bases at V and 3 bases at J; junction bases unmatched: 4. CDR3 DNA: TGTGCCAGCAGCCACCGACTAGCGGGAGGGATCTACAATGAGCAGTTCTTC. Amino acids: CASSHRLAGGIYNEQFF.

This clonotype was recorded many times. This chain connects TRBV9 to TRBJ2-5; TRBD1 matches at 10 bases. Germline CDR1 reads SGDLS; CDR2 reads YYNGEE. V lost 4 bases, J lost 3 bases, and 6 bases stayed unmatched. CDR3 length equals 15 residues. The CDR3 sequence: CASSPRGTGEETQYF. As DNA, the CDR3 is TGTGCCAGCAGCCCCCGCGGGACAGGGGAAGAGACCCAGTACTTC.

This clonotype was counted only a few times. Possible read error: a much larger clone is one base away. CDR3 bases: TGTGCCAGCAGCTTAGGAAGACAGATGAGTAGCTATGGCTACACCTTC. Its translation is CASSLGRQMSSYGYTF. This chain joins TRBV7-8 and TRBJ1-2; weak D call: TRBD1 (5 bases). CDR3 length equals 16 residues. The ends were cut back, 1 base at V and 4 bases at J, with 16 bases in the middle. Looked up from germline, CDR1 is SGHVS and CDR2 is FQNEAQ.

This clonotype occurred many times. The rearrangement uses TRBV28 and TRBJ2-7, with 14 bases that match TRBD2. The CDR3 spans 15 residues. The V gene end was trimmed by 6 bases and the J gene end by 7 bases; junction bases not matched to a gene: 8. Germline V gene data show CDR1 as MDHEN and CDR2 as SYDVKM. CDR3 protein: CASRPGTSGRGEQYF. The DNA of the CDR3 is TGTGCCAGCAGACCCGGGACTAGCGGGAGAGGGGAGCAGTACTTC. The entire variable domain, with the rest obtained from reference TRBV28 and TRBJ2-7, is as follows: DVKVTQSSRYLVKRTGEKVFLECVQDMDHENMFWYRQDPGLGLRLIYFSYDVKMKEKGDIPEGYSVSREKKERFSLILESASTNQTSMYLCASRPGTSGRGEQYFGPGTRLTVT.

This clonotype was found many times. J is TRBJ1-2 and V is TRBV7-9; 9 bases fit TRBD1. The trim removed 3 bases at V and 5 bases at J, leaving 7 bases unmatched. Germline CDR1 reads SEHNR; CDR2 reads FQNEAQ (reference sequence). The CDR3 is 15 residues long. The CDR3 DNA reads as TGTGCCAGCAGCTTCGGACAGGGGAGGGGGTATGGCTACACCTTC. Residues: CASSFGQGRGYGYTF. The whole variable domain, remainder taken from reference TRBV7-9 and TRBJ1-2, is DTGVSQNPRHKITKRGQNVTFRCDPISEHNRLYWYRQTLGQGPEFLTYFQNEAQLEKSRLLSDRFSAERPKGSFSTLEIQRTEQGDSAMYLCASSFGQGRGYGYTFGSGTRLTVV.

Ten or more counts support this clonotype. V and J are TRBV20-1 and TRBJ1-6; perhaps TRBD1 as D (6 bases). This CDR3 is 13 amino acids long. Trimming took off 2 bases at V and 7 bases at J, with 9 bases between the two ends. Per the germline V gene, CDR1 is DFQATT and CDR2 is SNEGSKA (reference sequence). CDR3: CSARRDINSPLHF. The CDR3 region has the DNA TGCAGTGCTAGACGGGACATAAATTCACCCCTCCACTTT.